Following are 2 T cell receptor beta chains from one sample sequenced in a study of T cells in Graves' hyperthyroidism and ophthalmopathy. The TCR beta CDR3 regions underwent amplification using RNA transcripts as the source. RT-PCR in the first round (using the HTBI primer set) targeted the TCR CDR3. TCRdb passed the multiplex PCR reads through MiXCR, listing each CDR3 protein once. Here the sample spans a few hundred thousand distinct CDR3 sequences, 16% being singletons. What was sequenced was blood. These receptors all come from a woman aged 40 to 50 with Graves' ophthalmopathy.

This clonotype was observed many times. The CDR3 reads CASSFFRDYSNQPQHF. The CDR3 nucleotides read TGTGCCAGCAGTTTCTTCCGGGATTATAGCAATCAGCCCCAGCATTTT. J is TRBJ1-5 and V is TRBV28; no firm D call. The CDR3 is made up of 16 amino acids. Deletions cut 3 bases from V and 0 bases from J, with 12 bases between. Germline CDR1 MDHEN, CDR2 SYDVKM.

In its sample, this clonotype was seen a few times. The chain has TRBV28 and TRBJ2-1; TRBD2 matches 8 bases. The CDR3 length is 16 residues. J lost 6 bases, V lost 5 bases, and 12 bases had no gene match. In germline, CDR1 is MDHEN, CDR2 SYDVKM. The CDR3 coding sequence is TGTGCCAGCAGTAAAGCGGGAGCTCTGAAAGGCAATGAGCAGTTCTTC. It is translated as CASSKAGALKGNEQFF.